A selection of T cell receptor beta chains follows, all from one sample in a study of cytomegalovirus exposure and HLA in healthy donors. Profiling relied on immunoSEQ multiplex PCR, and the TCRdb table lists in-frame clones only, not all of them. Seen here are tens of thousands of clones, approximately 71% observed once, and the top ten hold approximately 2.1%. The sequenced sample was PBMCs. The receptors shown here come from a man in his forties in good health and CMV-seronegative. Each CDR3 is given with its conserved first and last residue. The D gene is left open where the match is weak. The size field is filled for only some rows; it gives once, few, many or a size class.

cdr3_aa: CASSFLADTDTQYF
cdr3_nt: TGCGCCAGCAGCTTTCTAGCGGACACAGATACGCAGTATTTT
j_call: TRBJ2-3
clone_size: NA
cdr3_length: 14
v_call: TRBV5-1
d_call: TRBD2

cdr3_aa: CASSQEIQYEQYF
cdr3_nt: TGCGCCAGCAGCCAAGAAATCCAGTACGAGCAGTACTTC
j_call: TRBJ2-7
clone_size: NA
cdr3_length: 13
v_call: TRBV4-1
d_call: NA

cdr3_aa: CASRPQGGEQYF
cdr3_nt: TGTGCCAGTAGACCACAGGGGGGCGAGCAGTACTTC
j_call: TRBJ2-7
clone_size: few
cdr3_length: 12
v_call: TRBV19
d_call: TRBD1

cdr3_aa: CASSQEPGLAGQETQYF
cdr3_nt: TGCGCCAGCAGCCAAGAGCCGGGACTAGCGGGGCAAGAGACCCAGTACTTC
j_call: TRBJ2-5
clone_size: NA
cdr3_length: 17
v_call: TRBV4-1
d_call: TRBD2

cdr3_aa: CASSYGQNTEAFF
cdr3_nt: TGTGCCAGCAGCTACGGACAGAACACTGAAGCTTTCTTT
j_call: TRBJ1-1
clone_size: few
cdr3_length: 13
v_call: TRBV7-3
d_call: NA

cdr3_aa: CASSHDIANYGYTF
cdr3_nt: TGTGCCAGCAGCCATGACATCGCTAACTATGGCTACACCTTC
j_call: TRBJ1-2
clone_size: NA
cdr3_length: 14
v_call: TRBV5-6
d_call: NA

cdr3_aa: CASAQGALTGELFF
cdr3_nt: TGTGCCAGCGCGCAGGGGGCGTTAACCGGGGAGCTGTTTTTT
j_call: TRBJ2-2
clone_size: few
cdr3_length: 14
v_call: TRBV25-1
d_call: TRBD1

cdr3_aa: CASSLILFDTEAFF
cdr3_nt: TGTGCCAGCAGCTTAATCCTCTTTGACACTGAAGCTTTCTTT
j_call: TRBJ1-1
clone_size: NA
cdr3_length: 14
v_call: TRBV7-9
d_call: NA

cdr3_aa: CASSPLPRETQYF
cdr3_nt: TGTGCCAGCAGCCCCTTACCGCGAGAGACCCAGTACTTC
j_call: TRBJ2-5
clone_size: NA
cdr3_length: 13
v_call: TRBV5-4
d_call: NA

cdr3_aa: CAWGQGSAGYTF
cdr3_nt: TGTGCCTGGGGACAGGGCTCTGCTGGCTACACCTTC
j_call: TRBJ1-2
clone_size: once
cdr3_length: 12
v_call: TRBV30
d_call: TRBD1

cdr3_aa: CASSTLGQGRGQPQHF
cdr3_nt: TGTGCCAGCAGCACGCTAGGACAGGGCAGGGGTCAGCCCCAGCATTTT
j_call: TRBJ1-5
clone_size: NA
cdr3_length: 16
v_call: TRBV6-6
d_call: TRBD1

cdr3_aa: CASSLVGGLAAAYNEQFF
cdr3_nt: TGTGCCAGCAGCTTAGTTGGAGGGCTAGCGGCAGCCTACAATGAGCAGTTCTTC
j_call: TRBJ2-1
clone_size: NA
cdr3_length: 18
v_call: TRBV7-6
d_call: TRBD2

cdr3_aa: CAWSGGGSFTYEQYF
cdr3_nt: TGTGCCTGGAGTGGGGGGGGCAGTTTTACCTACGAGCAGTACTTC
j_call: TRBJ2-7
clone_size: NA
cdr3_length: 15
v_call: TRBV30
d_call: NA

cdr3_aa: CAWMKSRIGNEQFF
cdr3_nt: TGTGCCTGGATGAAGTCGCGGATTGGGAATGAGCAGTTCTTC
j_call: TRBJ2-1
clone_size: NA
cdr3_length: 14
v_call: TRBV30
d_call: NA

cdr3_aa: CASSLPGEGNTGELFF
cdr3_nt: TGTGCCAGCAGCTTACCAGGGGAGGGGAACACCGGGGAGCTGTTTTTT
j_call: TRBJ2-2
clone_size: NA
cdr3_length: 16
v_call: TRBV5-6
d_call: NA

cdr3_aa: CASSFPSGRGDTQYF
cdr3_nt: TGTGCCAGCAGCTTCCCTAGCGGGAGAGGAGATACGCAGTATTTT
j_call: TRBJ2-3
clone_size: once
cdr3_length: 15
v_call: TRBV7-9
d_call: TRBD2

cdr3_aa: CASSLAGTLNTEAFF
cdr3_nt: TGCGCCAGCAGCTTAGCCGGGACACTGAACACTGAAGCTTTCTTT
j_call: TRBJ1-1
clone_size: NA
cdr3_length: 15
v_call: TRBV5-1
d_call: NA

cdr3_aa: CASGVTDTQYF
cdr3_nt: TGTGCCAGCGGAGTCACAGATACGCAGTATTTT
j_call: TRBJ2-3
clone_size: NA
cdr3_length: 11
v_call: TRBV7-9
d_call: NA